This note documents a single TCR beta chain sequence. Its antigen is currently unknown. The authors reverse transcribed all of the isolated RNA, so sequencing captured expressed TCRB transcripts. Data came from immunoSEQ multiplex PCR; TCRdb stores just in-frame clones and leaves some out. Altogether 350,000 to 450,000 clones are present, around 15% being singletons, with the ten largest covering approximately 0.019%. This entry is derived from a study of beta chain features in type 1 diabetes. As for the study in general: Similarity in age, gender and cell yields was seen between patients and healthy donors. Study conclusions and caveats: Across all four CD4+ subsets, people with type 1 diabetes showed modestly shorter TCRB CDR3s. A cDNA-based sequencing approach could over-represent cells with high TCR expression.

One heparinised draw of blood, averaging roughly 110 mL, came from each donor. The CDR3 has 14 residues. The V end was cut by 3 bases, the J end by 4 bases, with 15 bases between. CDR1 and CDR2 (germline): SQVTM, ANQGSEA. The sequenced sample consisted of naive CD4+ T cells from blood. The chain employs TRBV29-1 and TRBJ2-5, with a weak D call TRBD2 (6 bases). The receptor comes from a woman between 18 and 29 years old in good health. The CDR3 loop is CSVEAGTGGETQYF. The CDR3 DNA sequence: TGCAGCGTTGAGGCTGGGACTGGAGGAGAGACCCAGTACTTC.